The 26 T cell receptor beta chains below were found in one sample sequenced in a study of shared clonotypes between healthy human individuals. Here immunoSEQ multiplex PCR was the method, and the copy in TCRdb shows in-frame clones only, minus some. The sample consists of some 1.5 million clones, 95% to 99% of them appearing once. The specimen sequenced was naive CD4+ T cells sorted from blood. Subset: CD45RA+ positively selected. These receptors were collected from a man in his thirties or forties in good health.

The chain carries TRBV15 and TRBJ2-1; no clear D gene. The germline V and J ends were trimmed by 0 bases and 8 bases, with 11 bases remaining between them. CDR1 LNHNV and CDR2 YYDKDF come from the germline V gene (reference sequence). This CDR3 is built from 14 residues. CDR3 protein: CATSRDRRLDEQFF. Here the CDR3 DNA reads TGTGCCACCAGCAGAGATCGGCGGTTGGATGAGCAGTTCTTC.

The V gene is TRBV19, the J gene TRBJ2-2, with D unresolved. The germline V and J ends were trimmed by 3 bases and 5 bases, with 16 bases remaining between them. The CDR3 has 16 residues. The V gene's germline CDR1 is LNHDA and CDR2 SQIVND (reference sequence). The CDR3 here is CASSILKGIGTGELFF. The CDR3 DNA is TGTGCCAGTAGTATCCTTAAGGGAATCGGGACCGGGGAGCTGTTTTTT. Full variable domain (remainder filled in from reference TRBV19 and TRBJ2-2): DGGITQSPKYLFRKEGQNVTLSCEQNLNHDAMYWYRQDPGQGLRLIYYSQIVNDFQKGDIAEGYSVSREKKESFPLTVTSAQKNPTAFYLCASSILKGIGTGELFFGEGSRLTVL.

This clone was detected once. The chain carries TRBV5-1 and TRBJ2-2; possibly TRBD1 for D (5 bases). Trimming cost V 5 bases and J 8 bases, with 13 bases left between them. Germline values: CDR1 SGHRS, CDR2 YFSETQ. The CDR3 covers 13 residues. This CDR3 is CASSWKGLGELFF. In DNA, the CDR3 is TGCGCCAGCAGTTGGAAGGGGCTTGGGGAGCTGTTTTTT.

J is TRBJ2-7 and V is TRBV9; 7 nucleotides match TRBD1. The V gene end was trimmed by 4 bases and the J gene end by 6 bases; junction bases not matched to a gene: 10. The CDR3 has 14 residues. Germline loops: CDR1 SGDLS, CDR2 YYNGEE. CDR3 nucleotides: TGTGCCAGCAGCCCAAAGGGGGCATATCTCGAGCAGTACTTC. It translates to CASSPKGAYLEQYF.

The rearrangement links TRBV6-6 to TRBJ2-5, with D unclear. Trimming removed 0 bases at V and 2 bases at J, with 7 bases between. CDR3 length equals 14 residues. Per germline, CDR1 MNHNY and CDR2 SVGAGI (reference sequence). The DNA of the CDR3 is TGTGCCAGCAGTTACTCGATGGGGCAAGAGACCCAGTACTTC. Protein product: CASSYSMGQETQYF.

The V and J genes are TRBV4-1 and TRBJ2-7, with D hard to call. Trimming stripped 2 bases from V and 3 bases from J, with 11 bases between. This CDR3 contains 14 residues. Per the germline V gene, CDR1 is MGHRA and CDR2 is YSYEKL. CDR3 amino acids: CASSQLISSYEQYF. For the CDR3, the DNA is TGCGCCAGCAGCCAACTCATATCCAGCTACGAGCAGTACTTC.

The chain has TRBV6-5 and TRBJ1-3, with D possibly being TRBD1 (5 bases). Germline CDR1 reads MNHEY; CDR2 reads SVGAGI. Deletions cut 0 bases from V and 2 bases from J, with 8 bases between. CDR3 length: 15 residues. The CDR3 loop is CASSYSEGTGNTIYF. CDR3 nucleotides: TGTGCCAGCAGTTACTCTGAGGGGACTGGAAACACCATATATTTT.

This chain connects TRBV5-4 to TRBJ2-7; 9 positions agree with TRBD1. Germline-derived CDR1 and CDR2 are SGHNT and YYREEE (reference sequence). V shed 5 bases, J shed 3 bases, and the junction held 3 bases outside the gene matches. This CDR3 comprises 13 residues. The CDR3 protein is CASREDRGYEQYF. CDR3 bases: TGTGCCAGCAGGGAGGACAGGGGCTACGAGCAGTACTTC.

The chain has TRBV19 and TRBJ1-2; D remains ambiguous. The germline V gene has CDR1 LNHDA and CDR2 SQIVND (reference sequence). V was shortened by 8 bases and J by 4 bases, with 11 bases between the two germline ends. CDR3 length: 12 amino acids. For the CDR3, the DNA is TGTGCCAGTGTACATCGACTCTATGGCTACACCTTC. It yields the protein CASVHRLYGYTF.

The chain uses TRBV11-3 and TRBJ2-5, with D tentatively TRBD2 (5 bases). Germline V gene sequence: CDR1 SGHNT, CDR2 YENEEA. Trimming cost V 2 bases and J 1 base, with 14 bases left between them. The CDR3 spans 16 residues. The CDR3 is CASSLIAGEIQETQYF. The CDR3 DNA reads as TGTGCCAGCAGCTTAATAGCCGGGGAGATCCAAGAGACCCAGTACTTC.

About this clone: The sample carries other DNA sequences with the same CDR3. The V gene is TRBV5-6, the J gene TRBJ2-3, with 7 bases matching TRBD2. This CDR3 contains 14 residues. The germline V gene has CDR1 SGHDT and CDR2 YYEEEE. V dropped 2 bases and J dropped 6; count of bases not matched to a gene: 6. The CDR3 DNA reads TGTGCCAGCAGCTTTGGTGGGGAGGGGGATACGCAGTATTTT. Its protein is CASSFGGEGDTQYF.

V is TRBV7-6 and J is TRBJ1-3; D unclear. Per germline, CDR1 SGHVS and CDR2 FNYEAQ. The V and J ends lost 1 base and 0 bases respectively, with 10 bases between them. The CDR3 has 16 amino acids. CDR3 region: CASSLGAVRSGNTIYF. The CDR3 nucleotides read TGTGCCAGCAGCTTAGGGGCAGTTCGCTCTGGAAACACCATATATTTT.

This clone appeared once. The chain links TRBV6-5 to TRBJ2-7, with TRBD2 matching 11 bases. Germline-derived CDR1 and CDR2 are MNHEY and SVGAGI. CDR3 length: 14 amino acids. After removal of 5 bases from V and 2 bases from J, the junction contained 2 bases not matched to a gene. CDR3 sequence: CASSLAGGAYEQYF. The CDR3 DNA is TGTGCCAGCAGTCTAGCGGGAGGAGCCTACGAGCAGTACTTC.

The chain employs TRBV7-8 and TRBJ2-7; D call uncertain. There are 12 residues in the CDR3. V lost 0 bases to trimming and J lost 4 bases, with 4 bases between them. Germline V gives CDR1 SGHVS, CDR2 FQNEAQ. CDR3 residues: CASSLAQYEQYF. CDR3 coding DNA: TGTGCCAGCAGCTTAGCGCAGTACGAGCAGTACTTC.

The chain couples TRBV7-9 to TRBJ1-4; weak D call: TRBD1 (6 bases). Germline assignment: CDR1 SEHNR and CDR2 FQNEAQ (reference sequence). CDR3 length: 15 amino acids. The germline V and J ends were trimmed by 5 bases and 0 bases, with 10 bases remaining between them. Here the CDR3 reads CASSTGTSTNEKLFF. The CDR3 DNA reads TGTGCCAGCAGCACAGGGACTTCAACTAATGAAAAACTGTTTTTT.

V gene TRBV7-9 combines with J gene TRBJ1-3; TRBD1 matches 9 bases. CDR1 and CDR2 from the germline V gene are SEHNR and FQNEAQ (reference sequence). V lost 5 bases to trimming and J lost 0 bases; unmatched junction nucleotides: 8. This CDR3 comprises 17 residues. The CDR3 loop reads CASSLEQGASSGNTIYF. CDR3 DNA: TGTGCCAGCAGCCTTGAACAGGGGGCGAGCTCTGGAAACACCATATATTTT.

The chain uses TRBV30 and TRBJ1-5; D is uncertain. Germline V gene lookup returns CDR1 GTSNPN and CDR2 SVGIG (reference sequence). This CDR3 region has 13 residues. Trimming took off 3 bases at V and 6 bases at J, with 12 bases between the two ends. CDR3 loop: CAWRDVRGQPQHF. For the CDR3, the DNA is TGTGCCTGGAGAGACGTTCGGGGTCAGCCCCAGCATTTT.

As regards this clone: The sample has other DNA sequences that encode this CDR3 too. V usage is TRBV5-1 and J usage is TRBJ2-3; 11 bases align to TRBD2. This CDR3 is built from 16 residues. V gave up 5 bases and J gave up 0 bases; unmatched junction bases: 5. Germline V gene lookup returns CDR1 SGHRS and CDR2 YFSETQ. In DNA, the CDR3 is TGCGCCAGCAGTTCATGGACTAGCGGGAGCACAGATACGCAGTATTTT. This translates into CASSSWTSGSTDTQYF.

V and J are TRBV11-2 and TRBJ1-2, with D hard to call. Germline V gene data show CDR1 as SGHAT and CDR2 as FQNNGV. The CDR3 is 14 residues long. The V end was cut by 5 bases, the J end by 4 bases, with 14 bases between. CDR3 in DNA: TGTGCCAGCAGCCCCCCCCGGCGGGGCTATGGCTACACCTTC. Translated: CASSPPRRGYGYTF.

The chain couples TRBV5-1 to TRBJ2-2, with 13 bases identical to TRBD2. The CDR3 has 19 amino acids. Losses at the gene ends were 1 base for V and 0 bases for J; bases not matched to a gene: 6. Germline values: CDR1 SGHRS, CDR2 YFSETQ. The CDR3 DNA follows: TGCGCCAGCAGCTTGTTCGGACTAGCGGGAGTTGCGAACACCGGGGAGCTGTTTTTT. Protein: CASSLFGLAGVANTGELFF.

This clone occurred once. The J gene is TRBJ2-7, the V gene TRBV5-1; TRBD2 is a possible D gene (6 bases). V was clipped by 4 bases and J by 2 bases, with 7 bases between them. CDR1 and CDR2 (germline): SGHRS, YFSETQ. The CDR3 length is 12 residues. This CDR3 reads CASSGGPYEQYF. The CDR3 bases are TGCGCCAGCAGCGGAGGGCCCTACGAGCAGTACTTC.

CDR3 loop: CASSLSATGYGYTF. The DNA for the CDR3 is TGTGCCAGCAGTTTATCGGCCACAGGGTATGGCTACACCTTC. The chain combines TRBV28 with TRBJ1-2; D might be TRBD1 (6 bases). Trimming shortened V by 1 base and J by 5 bases, and 11 bases separated the two germline ends. The germline V gene encodes CDR1 MDHEN and CDR2 SYDVKM. This CDR3 spans 14 amino acids.

The V gene is TRBV7-2, the J gene TRBJ2-7; 9 bases are shared with TRBD1. Germline-derived CDR1 and CDR2 are SGHTA and FQGNSA. The CDR3 has 15 amino acids. V shed 5 bases, J shed 4 bases, and the junction held 9 bases outside the gene matches. CDR3 amino acids: CASSAPTGGRYEQYF. CDR3 DNA sequence: TGTGCCAGCAGCGCACCGACAGGGGGAAGGTACGAGCAGTACTTC.

This clone appeared once. The V gene is TRBV5-1, the J gene TRBJ2-1; the D gene is possibly TRBD1 (6 bases). This CDR3 comprises 16 residues. With 0 bases removed from V and 2 bases from J, the gap between germline ends came to 12 bases. CDR1 is SGHRS, CDR2 YFSETQ, per germline. As DNA, the CDR3 is TGCGCCAGCAGCTTGGCCGGACAGTCAACCTACAATGAGCAGTTCTTC. Protein product: CASSLAGQSTYNEQFF. Variable domain in full (rest from reference TRBV5-1 and TRBJ2-1): KAGVTQTPRYLIKTRGQQVTLSCSPISGHRSVSWYQQTPGQGLQFLFEYFSETQRNKGNFPGRFSGRQFSNSRSEMNVSTLELGDSALYLCASSLAGQSTYNEQFFGPGTRLTVL.

CDR3 bases: TGTGCCAGCCGGTCCACATTGGGCGAGCAGTACTTC. Translated, it gives CASRSTLGEQYF. V is TRBV6-5 and J is TRBJ2-7; D is ambiguous. The germline V gene has CDR1 MNHEY and CDR2 SVGAGI. V was trimmed by 8 bases and J by 6 bases, leaving 14 bases between them. The length of the CDR3 is 12 residues.

This chain links TRBV10-3 with TRBJ2-3; 11 bases map to TRBD2. CDR1 is ENHRY, CDR2 SYGVKD, per germline. This CDR3 region has 15 residues. J gave up 2 bases and V 10 bases, and 8 bases lay outside the gene matches. CDR3 bases: TGTGCCACCGGAGGACTAGCGGGCGTCACAGATACGCAGTATTTT. It translates to CATGGLAGVTDTQYF.